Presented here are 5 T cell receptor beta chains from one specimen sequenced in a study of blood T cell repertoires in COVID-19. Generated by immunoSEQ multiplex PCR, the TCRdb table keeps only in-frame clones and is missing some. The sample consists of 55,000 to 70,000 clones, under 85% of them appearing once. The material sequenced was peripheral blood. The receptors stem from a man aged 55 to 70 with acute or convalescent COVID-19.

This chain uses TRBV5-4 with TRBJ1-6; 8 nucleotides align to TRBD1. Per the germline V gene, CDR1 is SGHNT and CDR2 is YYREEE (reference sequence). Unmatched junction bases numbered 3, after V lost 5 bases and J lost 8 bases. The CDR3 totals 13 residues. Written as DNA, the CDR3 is TGTGCCAGCAGGATGGACAGGGATTCACCCCTCCACTTT. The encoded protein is CASRMDRDSPLHF.

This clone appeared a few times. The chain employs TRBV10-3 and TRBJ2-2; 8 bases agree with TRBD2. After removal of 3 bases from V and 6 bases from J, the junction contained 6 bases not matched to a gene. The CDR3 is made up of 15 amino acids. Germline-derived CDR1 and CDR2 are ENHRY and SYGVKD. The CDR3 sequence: CAISDDGGAAGELFF. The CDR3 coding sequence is TGTGCCATCAGTGATGACGGGGGGGCGGCCGGGGAGCTGTTTTTT.

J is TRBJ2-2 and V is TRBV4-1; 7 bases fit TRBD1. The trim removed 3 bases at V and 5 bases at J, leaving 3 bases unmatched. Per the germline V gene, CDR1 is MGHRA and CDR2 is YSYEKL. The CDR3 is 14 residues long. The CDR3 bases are TGCGCCAGCAGCCACCCGACAGGGACCGGGGAGCTGTTTTTT. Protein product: CASSHPTGTGELFF.

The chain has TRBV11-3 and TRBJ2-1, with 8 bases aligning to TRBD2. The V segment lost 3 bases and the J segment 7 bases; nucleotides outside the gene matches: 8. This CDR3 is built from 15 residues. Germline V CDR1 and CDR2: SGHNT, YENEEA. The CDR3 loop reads CASSFSGGAANEQFF. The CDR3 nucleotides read TGTGCCAGCAGCTTTTCCGGGGGGGCCGCTAATGAGCAGTTCTTC. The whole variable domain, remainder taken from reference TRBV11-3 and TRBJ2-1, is EAGVVQSPRYKIIEKKQPVAFWCNPISGHNTLYWYLQNLGQGPELLIRYENEEAVDDSQLPKDRFSAERLKGVDSTLKIQPAELGDSAVYLCASSFSGGAANEQFFGPGTRLTVL.

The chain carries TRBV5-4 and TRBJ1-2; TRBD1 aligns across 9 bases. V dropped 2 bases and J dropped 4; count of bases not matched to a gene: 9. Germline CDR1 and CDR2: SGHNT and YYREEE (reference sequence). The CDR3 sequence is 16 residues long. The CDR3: CASSFVTGGAGYGYTF. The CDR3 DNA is TGTGCCAGCAGCTTCGTCACAGGGGGCGCGGGCTATGGCTACACCTTC.